The 14 T cell receptor beta chains presented below share a single source sample, sequenced in a study of blood T cell repertoires in COVID-19. Libraries were prepared by immunoSEQ multiplex PCR; TCRdb keeps only in-frame clonotypes and omits some of them. This table has approximately 170,000 clones, around four fifths appearing once. The sequenced sample consisted of peripheral blood. Source of these receptors: a woman of 80 years or more with COVID-19, enrolled during active disease.

For the CDR3, the DNA is TGTGCCAGTAGTTTCCCGGGACAGAATCAGCCCCAGCATTTT. Translating it yields CASSFPGQNQPQHF. The rearrangement links TRBV19 to TRBJ1-5; 7 positions match TRBD1. The CDR3 consists of 14 residues. The ends lost 5 bases at V and 4 bases at J; junction bases unmatched: 5. Germline V gene data show CDR1 as LNHDA and CDR2 as SQIVND (reference sequence). The full variable domain, with the rest looked up from reference TRBV19 and TRBJ1-5, is DGGITQSPKYLFRKEGQNVTLSCEQNLNHDAMYWYRQDPGQGLRLIYYSQIVNDFQKGDIAEGYSVSREKKESFPLTVTSAQKNPTAFYLCASSFPGQNQPQHFGDGTRLSIL.

Only one count was recorded for this clone. The chain joins TRBV13 to TRBJ1-1; D is possibly TRBD1 (5 bases). Germline values: CDR1 PRHDT, CDR2 FYEKMQ (reference sequence). Trimming stripped 0 bases from V and 5 bases from J, with 16 bases between. The CDR3 is made up of 16 amino acids. CDR3 region: CASSLGGLGPGTEAFF. As DNA, the CDR3 is TGTGCCAGCAGCTTAGGGGGCTTGGGGCCGGGTACTGAAGCTTTCTTT.

The chain has TRBV2 and TRBJ2-7, with D possibly TRBD2 on 6 matching bases. From germline, CDR1 is SNHLY and CDR2 FYNNEI. V lost 7 bases, J lost 3 bases, and 19 bases lay in between. This CDR3 spans 15 amino acids. As DNA, the CDR3 is TGTGCCAGCACCCCCTCATTGGGGGGTAACTACGAGCAGTACTTC. This codes for CASTPSLGGNYEQYF.

The gene calls are TRBV6-5 and TRBJ2-5; TRBD2 might be the D (5 bases). Trimming removed 4 bases from V and 2 bases from J, with 17 bases in between. CDR1 and CDR2 (germline): MNHEY, SVGAGI. CDR3 length: 16 residues. CDR3 coding DNA: TGTGCCAGCAGTTCCCCCCCATTCGAGGGACAAGAGACCCAGTACTTC. Translated: CASSSPPFEGQETQYF.

The chain is built from TRBV19 and TRBJ1-1, with TRBD1 identical over 7 bases. The CDR3 is 13 residues long. Per the germline V gene, CDR1 is LNHDA and CDR2 is SQIVND (reference sequence). J lost 4 bases, V lost 6 bases, and 5 bases had no gene match. CDR3 DNA: TGTGCCAGTAGGTCGCAGGGGGGCACTGAAGCTTTCTTT. It specifies CASRSQGGTEAFF.

The chain has TRBV18 and TRBJ1-2, with 7 nucleotides matching TRBD1. This CDR3 has 14 residues. CDR1 and CDR2 (germline): KGHSH, LQKENI. V was clipped by 6 bases and J by 5 bases; unmatched bases: 9. This CDR3 reads CASSGTESLYGYTF. The CDR3 DNA reads as TGTGCCAGCTCTGGGACAGAGTCCTTGTATGGCTACACCTTC.

The V and J genes are TRBV2 and TRBJ2-7; 10 bases map to TRBD1. Unmatched junction bases numbered 5, after V lost 8 bases and J lost 4 bases. The CDR3 extends over 13 amino acids. Germline V gene data show CDR1 as SNHLY and CDR2 as FYNNEI. In DNA, the CDR3 is TGTGCCAGCCGCCGGGACAGGGGATACGAGCAGTACTTC. Translated: CASRRDRGYEQYF. Based on the CDR3 plus reference TRBV2 and TRBJ2-7, the full variable domain is EPEVTQTPSHQVTQMGQEVILRCVPISNHLYFYWYRQILGQKVEFLVSFYNNEISEKSEIFDDQFSVERPDGSNFTLKIRSTKLEDSAMYFCASRRDRGYEQYFGPGTRLTVT.

The V gene is TRBV27, the J gene TRBJ1-2; TRBD1 aligns across 9 bases. J gave up 14 bases and V 5 bases, and 9 bases lay outside the gene matches. In germline, CDR1 is MNHEY, CDR2 SMNVEV (reference sequence). This CDR3 region has 12 residues. CDR3 residues: CASSIAGGTGTF. The CDR3 nucleotides are TGTGCCAGCAGTATAGCGGGCGGGACAGGGACCTTC.

J is TRBJ1-5 and V is TRBV6-5; 8 nucleotides agree with TRBD1. The J segment lost 1 base and the V segment lost 5 bases, leaving 4 bases of the junction unmatched. CDR1 and CDR2 from the germline V gene are MNHEY and SVGAGI. There are 15 residues in the CDR3. The CDR3, as DNA: TGTGCCAGCAGTCACCGGGACAGGAGCAATCAGCCCCAGCATTTT. Its translation: CASSHRDRSNQPQHF.

This chain links TRBV5-6 with TRBJ1-1; perhaps TRBD1 as D (6 bases). Trimming took off 3 bases at V and 0 bases at J, with 18 bases between the two ends. This CDR3 has 17 amino acids. The germline gives CDR1 SGHDT, CDR2 YYEEEE. The CDR3 region is CASSSLLGQTMNTEAFF. For the CDR3, the DNA is TGTGCCAGCAGCTCTCTCCTAGGACAGACAATGAACACTGAAGCTTTCTTT.

The chain is built from TRBV7-9 and TRBJ2-5; 10 bases fit TRBD2. CDR1 and CDR2 (germline): SEHNR, FQNEAQ (reference sequence). After removal of 2 bases from V and 2 bases from J, the junction contained 8 bases not matched to a gene. The CDR3 extends over 17 amino acids. The CDR3 here is CASSLTGSGRAQETQYF. The CDR3 DNA sequence: TGTGCCAGCAGCTTAACGGGGAGCGGGAGGGCGCAAGAGACCCAGTACTTC.

This clone occurred once. The chain joins TRBV5-1 to TRBJ1-2; weak D call: TRBD1 (6 bases). CDR3 length equals 13 residues. The V end lost 3 bases, the J end lost 6 bases, and 12 bases lay between the germline ends. CDR1 SGHRS and CDR2 YFSETQ come from the germline V gene. CDR3 amino acids: CASSSNRDHGYTF. CDR3 in DNA: TGCGCCAGCAGCTCTAACAGGGACCATGGCTACACCTTC.

The V call is TRBV3-1 (or the pseudogene TRBV3-2), the J call TRBJ1-3; D remains unclear. The germline V and J ends were trimmed by 3 bases and 0 bases, with 9 bases remaining between them. Germline V lookup: CDR1 LGHDT, CDR2 YNNKEL (reference sequence). The CDR3 has 15 residues. For the CDR3, the DNA is TGTGCCAGCAGCCAGGGTACGGGCTCTGGAAACACCATATATTTT. Residues: CASSQGTGSGNTIYF.

The rearrangement uses TRBV6-6 and TRBJ2-3; TRBD1 aligns across 9 bases. Germline V gene lookup returns CDR1 MNHNY and CDR2 SVGAGI (reference sequence). CDR3 length equals 14 residues. V lost 7 bases to trimming and J lost 2 bases; unmatched junction nucleotides: 4. CDR3 region: CASKQGAATDTQYF. For the CDR3, the DNA is TGTGCCAGCAAACAGGGGGCGGCCACAGATACGCAGTATTTT.